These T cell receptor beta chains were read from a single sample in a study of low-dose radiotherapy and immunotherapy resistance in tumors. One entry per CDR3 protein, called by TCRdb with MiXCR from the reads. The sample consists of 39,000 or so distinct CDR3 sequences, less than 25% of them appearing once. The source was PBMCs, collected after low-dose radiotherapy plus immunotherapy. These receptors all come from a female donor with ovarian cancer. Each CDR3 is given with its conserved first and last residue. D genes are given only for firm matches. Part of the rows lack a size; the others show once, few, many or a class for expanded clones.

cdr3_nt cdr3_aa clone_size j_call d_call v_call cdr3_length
TGTGCCAGCGGCCAGGGAAGGGGCCGGGGAGCTTTCTTT CASGQGRGRGAFF many TRBJ1-1 - TRBV27 13
TGCAGTGCTACCTGGGGACAGCGCCACGAGCAGTACTTC CSATWGQRHEQYF many TRBJ2-7 TRBD1 TRBV20-1 13
TGCGCCAGCAGCTTGGGAGGGGGCACTGAAGCTTTCTTT CASSLGGGTEAFF many TRBJ1-1 - TRBV5-1 13
TGTGCCTGGAGTCCATTGGCTAGCGGGAGGGCTCTCTCCTACGAGCAGTACTTC CAWSPLASGRALSYEQYF many TRBJ2-7 TRBD2 TRBV30 18
TGCAGCGTTGGACAGGGGGCGGAAGGCTACACCTTC CSVGQGAEGYTF many TRBJ1-2 TRBD1 TRBV29-1 12
TGTGCCTGGGGCAGGTTCTATGGCTACACCTTC CAWGRFYGYTF many TRBJ1-2 - TRBV30 11
TGTGCCAGTAAGGCTAGCGGGAACCTGGGCGGCGAGCAGTACTTC CASKASGNLGGEQYF - TRBJ2-7 TRBD2 TRBV19 15
TGTGCCAGCAGCCAAGTAACAGGGGGATACGAGCAGTACTTC CASSQVTGGYEQYF - TRBJ2-7 TRBD1 TRBV14 14
TGTGCCAGCAGCTTGGGAACAGGGAAAGACACTGAAGCTTTCTTT CASSLGTGKDTEAFF many TRBJ1-1 - TRBV11-3 15
TGTGCCATCACAAGGAGCGGGGGGGTAGATACGCAGTATTTT CAITRSGGVDTQYF many TRBJ2-3 TRBD2 TRBV10-3 14
TGCGCCAGCTCTACAGGGGGCCTTAACTATGGCTACACCTTC CASSTGGLNYGYTF - TRBJ1-2 TRBD1 TRBV5-1 14
TGTGCCAGCAGGGACAGCTCCTACAATGAGCAGTTCTTC CASRDSSYNEQFF many TRBJ2-1 - TRBV6-5 13
TGTGCCAGCAGCGCCGGACAGGGTAGTTCACCCCTCCACTTT CASSAGQGSSPLHF - TRBJ1-6 TRBD1 TRBV12-3/TRBV12-4 14
TGTGCCAGCAGTCCGACAGGCCAAGAGACCCAGTACTTC CASSPTGQETQYF many TRBJ2-5 - TRBV25-1 13
TGTGCCAGCTCAGTGGGTCGACAGAGGACCGGGGAGCTGTTTTTT CASSVGRQRTGELFF many TRBJ2-2 - TRBV18 15
TGCGCCAGCAGCAACCAGGCTGAGAGCTCTAATGAAAAACTGTTTTTT CASSNQAESSNEKLFF many TRBJ1-4 - TRBV5-1 16
TGTGCCAGCAGCACAACAGGGGGCCGGGAGACCCAGTACTTC CASSTTGGRETQYF - TRBJ2-5 TRBD1 TRBV7-3 14
TGTGCCAGCAGCGTAGGGGGACAGGGGGTTCCTGAGCAGTTCTTC CASSVGGQGVPEQFF many TRBJ2-1 TRBD1 TRBV9 15
TGTGCCAGCACCATACTGGGGGGTAATTCACCCCTCCACTTT CASTILGGNSPLHF many TRBJ1-6 - TRBV2 14
TGTGCCAGCAGTCCCGGCTGGACAGGTGAGAGCGAGCAGTACTTC CASSPGWTGESEQYF many TRBJ2-7 TRBD1 TRBV7-2 15
TGCGCCAGCACCGAGGACAGGGTCTATGGCTACACCTTC CASTEDRVYGYTF few TRBJ1-2 TRBD1 TRBV5-1 13
TGTGCCAGCAGTTTCCAAATGGTGGGGGGAGGCAACTATGGCTACACCTTC CASSFQMVGGGNYGYTF many TRBJ1-2 - TRBV27 17
TGTGCCAGCAGTCCCCGAGGGGTCACGGGCGAGCAGTACTTC CASSPRGVTGEQYF - TRBJ2-7 - TRBV27 14
TGTGCCAGCAGTTTAGGCAGGCGAAGCTATGGCTACACCTTC CASSLGRRSYGYTF many TRBJ1-2 - TRBV27 14
TGTGCCATGACCGCGGGACAGGGGGGCTCCTACGAGCAGTACTTC CAMTAGQGGSYEQYF many TRBJ2-7 TRBD1 TRBV10-3 15